These 26 T cell receptor beta chains were sequenced from one sample in a study of shared clonotypes between healthy human individuals. The data were produced by immunoSEQ multiplex PCR, yet TCRdb's version contains in-frame clones alone and is incomplete. The data hold about 1 million clones, with 65% to 75% observed a single time. Source material: memory CD4+ T cells sorted from blood. Noted subset: CD45RA-negative fraction. All receptors derive from a man in his late teens or twenties in good health.

This clone was picked up one time. The CDR3 loop reads CASSVGSPSTDTQYF. The CDR3 bases are TGTGCCAGCAGCGTAGGGTCTCCTAGCACAGATACGCAGTATTTT. The genes are TRBV9 and TRBJ2-3; D call uncertain. Germline V CDR1 and CDR2: SGDLS, YYNGEE. The CDR3 is 15 residues long. Trimming took 0 bases from V and 0 from J, leaving 8 bases between them.

This clone was detected only a few times. This chain joins TRBV30 and TRBJ2-1; 10 positions match TRBD1. The V segment lost 5 bases and the J segment 9 bases; nucleotides outside the gene matches: 16. Germline V lookup: CDR1 GTSNPN, CDR2 SVGIG (reference sequence). CDR3 size: 16 residues. The CDR3: CAWDRGLVGTGGEQFF. CDR3 DNA: TGTGCCTGGGACAGGGGGCTAGTAGGGACTGGGGGTGAGCAGTTCTTC.

A note on this clone: Other DNA sequences in the sample encode the same CDR3. The rearrangement uses TRBV20-1 and TRBJ2-3; no reliable D call. V dropped 2 bases and J dropped 5 bases, with 2 bases sitting between them. This CDR3 region has 10 residues. Germline CDR1 and CDR2: DFQATT and SNEGSKA (reference sequence). The CDR3 DNA follows: TGCAGTGCTAGACAAGATACGCAGTATTTT. Protein sequence: CSARQDTQYF.

This chain uses TRBV5-1 with TRBJ1-1; D unresolved. Trimming pared 5 bases from V and 3 bases from J, leaving 14 bases between. Germline-derived CDR1 and CDR2 are SGHRS and YFSETQ. The CDR3 runs 14 residues. In nucleotides, the CDR3 is TGCGCCAGCAGATCTTTCCCCCCGGACACTGAAGCTTTCTTT. Protein product: CASRSFPPDTEAFF.

This clone turned up a few times. The V gene is TRBV6-5, the J gene TRBJ2-7; D gene unclear. The CDR3 loop spans 16 amino acids. The V end was cut by 4 bases, the J end by 0 bases, with 16 bases between. The V gene's germline CDR1 is MNHEY and CDR2 SVGAGI. CDR3 coding DNA: TGTGCCAGCAGTTCAATGTCGGGCTCTAGCTCCTACGAGCAGTACTTC. As protein: CASSSMSGSSSYEQYF.

The chain employs TRBV2 and TRBJ2-7; 7 positions match TRBD1. This CDR3 comprises 13 residues. V lost 8 bases to trimming and J lost 3 bases; unmatched junction nucleotides: 7. Germline CDR1 SNHLY, CDR2 FYNNEI. The CDR3 loop is CASRQGSFYEQYF. CDR3 sequence (DNA): TGTGCCAGCCGACAGGGTTCCTTCTACGAGCAGTACTTC. The variable domain in full, with the rest retrieved from reference TRBV2 and TRBJ2-7, is EPEVTQTPSHQVTQMGQEVILRCVPISNHLYFYWYRQILGQKVEFLVSFYNNEISEKSEIFDDQFSVERPDGSNFTLKIRSTKLEDSAMYFCASRQGSFYEQYFGPGTRLTVT.

This clone was counted once. The chain joins TRBV6-1 to TRBJ1-5; possible D gene TRBD1, 6 bases. Trimming removed 1 base at V and 2 bases at J, with 18 bases between. From germline, CDR1 is MNHNS and CDR2 SASEGT. The CDR3 consists of 18 residues. Here the CDR3 reads CASSEVLRGNGGNQPQHF. CDR3 nucleotides: TGTGCCAGCAGTGAAGTTTTGAGGGGGAACGGTGGCAATCAGCCCCAGCATTTT.

The DNA for the CDR3 is TGTGCCAGCAGGGTGGACAGAGGGGGTAATCAGCCCCAGCATTTT. As protein: CASRVDRGGNQPQHF. The chain combines TRBV2 with TRBJ1-5; D may be TRBD1 (6 bases). This CDR3 spans 15 amino acids. V was shortened by 6 bases and J by 4 bases, with 16 bases between the two germline ends. Germline-derived CDR1 and CDR2 are SNHLY and FYNNEI.

This chain links TRBV7-9 with TRBJ1-3, with 7 bases aligning to TRBD1. CDR3 length equals 16 residues. Germline V gives CDR1 SEHNR, CDR2 FQNEAQ (reference sequence). J was trimmed by 4 bases and V by 5 bases; bases with no gene match: 11. CDR3 region: CASSPNLGQVGNTIYF. The CDR3 DNA reads as TGTGCCAGCAGCCCAAATCTAGGACAGGTGGGAAACACCATATATTTT.

This rearrangement joins TRBV30 to TRBJ2-2; no clear D gene. This CDR3 spans 14 amino acids. CDR1 and CDR2 from the germline V gene are GTSNPN and SVGIG (reference sequence). V shed 5 bases and J shed 1 base, with 11 bases lying between them. CDR3 sequence (DNA): TGTGCCTGGCGCGGCCTGGGGAACACCGGGGAGCTGTTTTTT. Translating gives CAWRGLGNTGELFF.

J is TRBJ1-5 and V is TRBV6-5, with TRBD1 identical over 10 bases. The CDR3 loop spans 15 amino acids. The junction had 7 bases not matched to a gene; V was cut back by 6 bases and J by 5 bases. Germline V gives CDR1 MNHEY, CDR2 SVGAGI. The CDR3 is CASSPLTGGDQPQHF. CDR3 coding DNA: TGTGCCAGCAGCCCCTTGACAGGGGGCGATCAGCCCCAGCATTTT.

The chain couples TRBV7-9 to TRBJ2-7, with a tentative D call TRBD1 (6 bases). This CDR3 contains 14 residues. The germline V gene encodes CDR1 SEHNR and CDR2 FQNEAQ (reference sequence). The V gene lost 4 bases and the J gene lost 3 bases, with 13 bases spanning the gap. The CDR3 DNA reads as TGTGCCAGCAGCTGGGGGAAGGGGGACTACGAGCAGTACTTC. It yields the protein CASSWGKGDYEQYF.

The CDR3 region is CASSGAGTSAGELFF. CDR3 coding DNA: TGTGCCAGCAGCGGGGCCGGGACTAGCGCCGGGGAGCTGTTTTTT. The chain has TRBV7-8 and TRBJ2-2, with 10 nucleotides matching TRBD2. The CDR3 has 15 residues. The germline CDR1 and CDR2 sequences are SGHVS and FQNEAQ. V shed 5 bases and J 6 bases; nucleotides not matched to a gene: 6.

In its sample, this clone was seen a few times. The chain employs TRBV25-1 and TRBJ1-5; a possible D gene is TRBD1 (5 bases). Trimming shortened V by 4 bases and J by 7 bases, and 11 bases separated the two germline ends. The CDR3 is 13 residues long. Germline-derived CDR1 and CDR2 are MGHDK and SYGVNS. The CDR3 region is CASSGVQGQPQHF. DNA for the CDR3: TGTGCCAGCAGTGGAGTTCAGGGACAGCCCCAGCATTTT.

In this sample, this clone turned up a few times. The junction shows a germline mismatch at one end, possibly a read error. V usage is TRBV14 and J usage is TRBJ2-7; D uncertain. Germline CDR1 and CDR2: SGHDN and FVKESK. The CDR3 length is 12 residues. This chain's CDR3 is CASSQESTAPHF. In DNA form, the CDR3 reads TGTGCCAGCAGCCAAGAAAGTACGGCCCCGCACTTC.

The V and J genes are TRBV7-2 and TRBJ1-2; D ambiguous. This CDR3 has 13 amino acids. V shed 1 base and J shed 8 bases, with 11 bases lying between them. Germline assignment: CDR1 SGHTA and CDR2 FQGNSA. The CDR3 protein is CASSLGLLEGYTF. In DNA, the CDR3 is TGTGCCAGCAGCTTAGGACTTCTGGAGGGCTACACCTTC.

The sample holds a few counts of this clone. A single base separates this from a much larger clone, so it may be a read error. Other DNA sequences of this sample code for an identical CDR3. The rearrangement uses TRBV5-1 and TRBJ1-1, with 8 bases identical to TRBD1. Germline assignment: CDR1 SGHRS and CDR2 YFSETQ. The V gene end was trimmed by 4 bases and the J gene end by 1 base; junction bases not matched to a gene: 3. The CDR3 loop spans 14 amino acids. The DNA of the CDR3 is TGCGCCAGCAGCCCAGGGACAGGGAACACTGAAGCTTTCTTT. Amino acid sequence: CASSPGTGNTEAFF.

The chain is built from TRBV18 and TRBJ2-5, with unresolved D. V dropped 0 bases and J dropped 5 bases, with 10 bases sitting between them. Germline assignment: CDR1 KGHSH and CDR2 LQKENI. The CDR3 spans 14 residues. CDR3 sequence (DNA): TGTGCCAGCTCACCACCCTTACCGGAGGAGACCCAGTACTTC. Amino acid sequence: CASSPPLPEETQYF. The whole variable domain, filled in from reference TRBV18 and TRBJ2-5, reads NAGVMQNPRHLVRRRGQEARLRCSPMKGHSHVYWYRQLPEEGLKFMVYLQKENIIDESGMPKERFSAEFPKEGPSILRIQQVVRGDSAAYFCASSPPLPEETQYFGPGTRLLVL.

J is TRBJ2-7 and V is TRBV15, with no clear D. The CDR3 has 15 amino acids. Trimming took 1 base from V and 2 from J, leaving 12 bases between them. Germline loops: CDR1 LNHNV, CDR2 YYDKDF (reference sequence). CDR3 residues: CATSRVGAKTYEQYF. DNA of the CDR3: TGTGCCACCAGCAGAGTGGGCGCTAAAACCTACGAGCAGTACTTC.

This clone was seen only a few times. This chain connects TRBV5-4 to TRBJ2-1; 12 bases map to TRBD2. CDR1 SGHNT and CDR2 YYREEE come from the germline V gene (reference sequence). The V and J ends lost 0 bases and 6 bases, in that order; junction bases with no gene match: 4. CDR3 length: 16 amino acids. The CDR3 sequence: CASSLGTSGTSNEQFF. CDR3 DNA sequence: TGTGCCAGCAGCTTGGGGACTAGCGGGACCTCCAATGAGCAGTTCTTC.

This clone came up many times. The V call is TRBV19, the J call TRBJ2-3, with unresolved D. V was pared by 3 bases and J by 0 bases, with 7 bases between. The CDR3 sequence is 14 residues long. From germline, CDR1 is LNHDA and CDR2 SQIVND (reference sequence). The CDR3 sequence: CASSIGSSTDTQYF. The DNA of the CDR3 is TGTGCCAGTAGTATTGGGTCTAGCACAGATACGCAGTATTTT.

V is TRBV30 and J is TRBJ1-3; D not resolved. Germline V gene sequence: CDR1 GTSNPN, CDR2 SVGIG (reference sequence). V was cut by 5 bases and J by 0 bases, with 8 bases left in between. The CDR3 runs to 13 residues. The DNA of the CDR3 is TGTGCCTGGGACACCACCTCTGGAAACACCATATATTTT. Translating it yields CAWDTTSGNTIYF.

The chain uses TRBV6-6 and TRBJ1-5; D is perhaps TRBD1 (5 bases). This CDR3 has 15 residues. The V gene's germline CDR1 is MNHNY and CDR2 SVGAGI (reference sequence). V lost 0 bases to trimming and J lost 5 bases, with 11 bases between them. CDR3 in DNA: TGTGCCAGCAGTTACTCCCAGGGACTCGATCAGCCCCAGCATTTT. This codes for CASSYSQGLDQPQHF.

This chain joins TRBV15 and TRBJ1-3, with D unclear. V shed 2 bases and J shed 3 bases, with 5 bases lying between them. The CDR3 length is 13 residues. Germline CDR1 reads LNHNV; CDR2 reads YYDKDF (reference sequence). This chain's CDR3 is CATSRIVGNTIYF. CDR3 nucleotides: TGTGCCACCAGCAGAATAGTTGGAAACACCATATATTTT.

The chain recombines TRBV14 with TRBJ2-6, with D hard to call. Looked up from germline, CDR1 is SGHDN and CDR2 is FVKESK. This CDR3 comprises 15 residues. V was shortened by 1 base and J by 4 bases, with 8 bases between the two germline ends. DNA of the CDR3: TGTGCCAGCAGCCAAGTTAAGGCCGGGGCCAACGTCCTGACTTTC. Protein sequence: CASSQVKAGANVLTF.

The chain is built from TRBV4-1 and TRBJ2-5; a weak D match, TRBD2 (6 bases). The V and J ends lost 0 bases and 4 bases respectively, with 18 bases between them. There are 17 residues in the CDR3. Germline V CDR1 and CDR2: MGHRA, YSYEKL. Written as DNA, the CDR3 is TGCGCCAGCAGCCAAGATTATGGGGAGCGGGTTCCAGAGACCCAGTACTTC. Encoded protein: CASSQDYGERVPETQYF.